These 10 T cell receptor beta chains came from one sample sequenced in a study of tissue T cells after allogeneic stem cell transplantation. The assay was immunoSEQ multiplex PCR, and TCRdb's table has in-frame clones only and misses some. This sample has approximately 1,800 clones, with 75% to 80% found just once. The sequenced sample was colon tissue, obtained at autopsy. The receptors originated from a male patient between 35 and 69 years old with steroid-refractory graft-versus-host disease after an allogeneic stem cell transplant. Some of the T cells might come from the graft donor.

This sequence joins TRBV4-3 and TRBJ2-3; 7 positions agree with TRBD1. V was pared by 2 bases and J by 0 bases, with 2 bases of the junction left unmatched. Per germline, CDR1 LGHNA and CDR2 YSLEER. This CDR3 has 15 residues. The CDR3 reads CASSQTGVSTDTQYF. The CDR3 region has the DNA TGCGCCAGCAGCCAAACAGGGGTCAGCACAGATACGCAGTATTTT.

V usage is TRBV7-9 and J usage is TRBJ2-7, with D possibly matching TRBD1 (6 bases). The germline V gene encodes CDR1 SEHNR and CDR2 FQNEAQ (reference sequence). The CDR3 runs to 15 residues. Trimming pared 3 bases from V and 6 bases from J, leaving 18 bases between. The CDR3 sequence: CASSFRTVPLGEQYF. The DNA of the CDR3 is TGTGCCAGCAGCTTTAGGACAGTCCCGTTGGGCGAGCAGTACTTC.

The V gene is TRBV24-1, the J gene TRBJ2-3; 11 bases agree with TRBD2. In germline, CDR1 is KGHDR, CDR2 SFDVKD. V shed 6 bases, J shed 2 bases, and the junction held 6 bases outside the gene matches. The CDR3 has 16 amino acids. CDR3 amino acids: CATSPRLAGLTDTQYF. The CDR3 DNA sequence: TGTGCCACCAGTCCCAGACTAGCGGGGCTCACAGATACGCAGTATTTT.

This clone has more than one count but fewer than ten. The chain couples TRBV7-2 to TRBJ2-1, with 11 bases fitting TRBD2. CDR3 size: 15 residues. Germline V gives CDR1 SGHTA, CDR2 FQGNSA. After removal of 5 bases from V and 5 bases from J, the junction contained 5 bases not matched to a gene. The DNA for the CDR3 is TGTGCCAGCAGCCTGACTAGCGGGGCTAACAATGAGCAGTTCTTC. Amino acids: CASSLTSGANNEQFF. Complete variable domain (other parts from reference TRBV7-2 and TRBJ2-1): GAGVSQSPSNKVTEKGKDVELRCDPISGHTALYWYRQSLGQGLEFLIYFQGNSAPDKSGLPSDRFSAERTGGSVSTLTIQRTQQEDSAVYLCASSLTSGANNEQFFGPGTRLTVL.

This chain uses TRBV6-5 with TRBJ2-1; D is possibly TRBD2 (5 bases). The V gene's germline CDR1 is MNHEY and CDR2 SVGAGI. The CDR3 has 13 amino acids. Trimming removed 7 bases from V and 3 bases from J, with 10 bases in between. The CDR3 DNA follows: TGTGCCAGCACCGGACTCGTCTACAATGAGCAGTTCTTC. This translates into CASTGLVYNEQFF.

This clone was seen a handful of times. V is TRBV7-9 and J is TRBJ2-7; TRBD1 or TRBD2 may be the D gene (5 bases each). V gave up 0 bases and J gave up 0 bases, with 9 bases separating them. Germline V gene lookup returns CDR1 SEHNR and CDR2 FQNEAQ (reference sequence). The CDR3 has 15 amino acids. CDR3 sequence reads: CASSLAGAYSYEQYF. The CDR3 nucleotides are TGTGCCAGCAGCTTAGCCGGGGCCTACTCCTACGAGCAGTACTTC.

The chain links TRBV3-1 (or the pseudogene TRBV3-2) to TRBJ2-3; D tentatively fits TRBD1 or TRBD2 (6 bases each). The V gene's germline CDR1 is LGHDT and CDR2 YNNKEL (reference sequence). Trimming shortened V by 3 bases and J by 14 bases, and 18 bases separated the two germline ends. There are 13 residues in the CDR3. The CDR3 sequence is CASSHGTGANLYF. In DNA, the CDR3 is TGTGCCAGCAGCCATGGGACGGGGGCAAATTTGTATTTT.

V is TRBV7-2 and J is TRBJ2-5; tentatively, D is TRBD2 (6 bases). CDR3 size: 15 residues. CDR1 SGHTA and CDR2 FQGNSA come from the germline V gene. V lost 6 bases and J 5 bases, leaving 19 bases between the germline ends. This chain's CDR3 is CASSPDYLRLETQYF. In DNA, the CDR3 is TGTGCCAGCAGTCCGGACTACCTAAGGCTTGAGACCCAGTACTTC.

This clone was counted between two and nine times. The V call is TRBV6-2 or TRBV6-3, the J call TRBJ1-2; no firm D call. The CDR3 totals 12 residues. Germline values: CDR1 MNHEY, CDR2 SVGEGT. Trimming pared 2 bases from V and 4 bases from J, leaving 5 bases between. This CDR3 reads CASSYDTYGYTF. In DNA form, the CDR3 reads TGTGCCAGCAGTTACGATACCTATGGCTACACCTTC.

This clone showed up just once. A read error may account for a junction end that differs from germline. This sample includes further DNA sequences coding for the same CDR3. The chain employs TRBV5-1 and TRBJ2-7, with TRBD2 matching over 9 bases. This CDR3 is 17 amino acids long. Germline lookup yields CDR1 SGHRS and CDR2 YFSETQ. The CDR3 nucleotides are TGCGCCAGCAACTTGGGACTCGCGGGGGGGAACGAAGACGAGCAGTACTTC. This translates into CASNLGLAGGNEDEQYF. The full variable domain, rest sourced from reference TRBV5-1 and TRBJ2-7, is KAGVTQTPRYLIKTRGQQVTLSCSPISGHRSVSWYQQTPGQGLQFLFEYFSETQRNKGNFPGRFSGRQFSNSRSEMNVSTLELGDSALYLCASNLGLAGGNEDEQYFGPGTRLTVT.